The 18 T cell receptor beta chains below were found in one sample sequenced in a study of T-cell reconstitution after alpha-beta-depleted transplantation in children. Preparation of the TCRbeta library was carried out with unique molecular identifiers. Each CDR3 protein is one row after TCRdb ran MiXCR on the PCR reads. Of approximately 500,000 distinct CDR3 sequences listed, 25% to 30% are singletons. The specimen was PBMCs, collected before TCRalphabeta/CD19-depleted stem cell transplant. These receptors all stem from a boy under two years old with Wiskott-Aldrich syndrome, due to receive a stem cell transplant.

CDR3 DNA sequence: TGTGCCAGCAGCCAACAAACAAGAGATACGCAGTATTTT. This gives the protein CASSQQTRDTQYF. The rearrangement uses TRBV14 and TRBJ2-3; D ambiguous. Germline loops: CDR1 SGHDN, CDR2 FVKESK. V gave up 2 bases and J gave up 5 bases, with 8 bases separating them. CDR3 length: 13 amino acids.

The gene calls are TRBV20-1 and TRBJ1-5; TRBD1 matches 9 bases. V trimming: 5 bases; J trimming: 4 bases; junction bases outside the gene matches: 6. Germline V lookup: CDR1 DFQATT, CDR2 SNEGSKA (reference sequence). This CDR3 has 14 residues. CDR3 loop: CSAGGQGKNQPQHF. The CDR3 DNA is TGCAGTGCTGGGGGACAGGGCAAAAATCAGCCCCAGCATTTT.

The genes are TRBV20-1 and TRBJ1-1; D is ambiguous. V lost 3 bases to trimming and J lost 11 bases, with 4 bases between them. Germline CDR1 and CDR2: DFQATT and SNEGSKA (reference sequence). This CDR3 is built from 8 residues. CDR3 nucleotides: TGCAGTGCTAGTCGGGCTTTCTTT. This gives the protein CSASRAFF.

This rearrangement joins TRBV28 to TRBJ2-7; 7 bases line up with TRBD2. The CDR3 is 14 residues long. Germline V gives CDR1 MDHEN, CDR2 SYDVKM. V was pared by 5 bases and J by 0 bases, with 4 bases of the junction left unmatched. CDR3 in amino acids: CASSGTTPSYEQYF. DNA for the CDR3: TGTGCCAGCAGTGGGACTACCCCCTCCTACGAGCAGTACTTC. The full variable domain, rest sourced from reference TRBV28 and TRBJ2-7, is DVKVTQSSRYLVKRTGEKVFLECVQDMDHENMFWYRQDPGLGLRLIYFSYDVKMKEKGDIPEGYSVSREKKERFSLILESASTNQTSMYLCASSGTTPSYEQYFGPGTRLTVT.

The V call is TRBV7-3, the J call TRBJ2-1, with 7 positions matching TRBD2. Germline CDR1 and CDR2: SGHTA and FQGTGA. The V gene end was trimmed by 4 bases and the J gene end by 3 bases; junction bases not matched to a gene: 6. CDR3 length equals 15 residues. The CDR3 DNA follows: TGTGCCAGCAGCTCCATAGCGGGCTACTACAATGAGCAGTTCTTC. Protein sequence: CASSSIAGYYNEQFF.

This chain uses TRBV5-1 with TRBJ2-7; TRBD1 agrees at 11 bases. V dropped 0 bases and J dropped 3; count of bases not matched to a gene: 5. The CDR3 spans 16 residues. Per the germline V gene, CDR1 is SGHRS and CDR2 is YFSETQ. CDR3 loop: CASSLDPGQGGYEQYF. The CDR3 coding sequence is TGCGCCAGCAGCTTGGACCCGGGACAGGGGGGCTACGAGCAGTACTTC.

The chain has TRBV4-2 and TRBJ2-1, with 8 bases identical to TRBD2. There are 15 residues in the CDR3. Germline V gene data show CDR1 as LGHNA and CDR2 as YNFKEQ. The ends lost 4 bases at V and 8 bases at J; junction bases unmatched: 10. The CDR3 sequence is CASSPTSGIRDEQFF. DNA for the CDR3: TGTGCCAGCAGCCCTACTAGCGGAATTAGGGATGAGCAGTTCTTC.

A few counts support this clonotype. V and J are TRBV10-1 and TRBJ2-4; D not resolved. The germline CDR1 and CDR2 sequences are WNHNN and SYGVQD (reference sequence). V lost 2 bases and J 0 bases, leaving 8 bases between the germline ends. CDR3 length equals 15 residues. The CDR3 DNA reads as TGCGCCAGCAGTGAGGACAAGCTAGCCAAAAACATTCAGTACTTC. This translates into CASSEDKLAKNIQYF.

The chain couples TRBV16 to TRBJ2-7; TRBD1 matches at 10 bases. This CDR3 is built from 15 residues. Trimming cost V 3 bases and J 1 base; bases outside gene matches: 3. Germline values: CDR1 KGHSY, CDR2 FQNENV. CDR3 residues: CASSHGQGGSYEQYF. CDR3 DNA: TGTGCCAGCAGCCACGGACAGGGGGGATCCTACGAGCAGTACTTC.

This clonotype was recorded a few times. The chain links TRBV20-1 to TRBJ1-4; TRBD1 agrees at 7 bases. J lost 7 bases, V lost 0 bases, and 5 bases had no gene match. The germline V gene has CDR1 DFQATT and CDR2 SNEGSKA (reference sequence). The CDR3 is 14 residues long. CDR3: CSARDEGAGEKLFF. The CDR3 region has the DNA TGCAGTGCTAGAGATGAGGGGGCGGGTGAAAAACTGTTTTTT.

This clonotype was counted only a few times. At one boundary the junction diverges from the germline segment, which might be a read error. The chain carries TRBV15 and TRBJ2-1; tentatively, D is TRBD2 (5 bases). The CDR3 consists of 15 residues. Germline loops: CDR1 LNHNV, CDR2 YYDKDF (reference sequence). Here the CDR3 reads CPTSRYSVSYNEQFF. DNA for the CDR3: TGTCCCACCAGCAGGTATAGCGTCTCCTACAATGAGCAGTTCTTC.

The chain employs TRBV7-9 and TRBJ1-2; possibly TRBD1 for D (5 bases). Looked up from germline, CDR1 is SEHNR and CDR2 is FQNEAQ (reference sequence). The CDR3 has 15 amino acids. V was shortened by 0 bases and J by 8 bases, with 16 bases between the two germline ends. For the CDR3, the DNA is TGTGCCAGCAGCTTAGCCCGAGGGGCTGCAGAAGGCTACACCTTC. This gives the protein CASSLARGAAEGYTF.

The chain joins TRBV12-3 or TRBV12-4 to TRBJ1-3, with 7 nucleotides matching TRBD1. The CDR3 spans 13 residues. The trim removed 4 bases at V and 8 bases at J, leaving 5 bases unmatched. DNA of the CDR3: TGTGCCAGCAGTTCGACAGGGCCAGACACCATATATTTT. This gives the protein CASSSTGPDTIYF.

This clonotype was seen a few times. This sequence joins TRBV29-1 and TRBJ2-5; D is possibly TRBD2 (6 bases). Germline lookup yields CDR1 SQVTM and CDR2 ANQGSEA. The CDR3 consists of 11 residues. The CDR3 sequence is CSKLGGETQYF. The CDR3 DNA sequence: TGCAGTAAACTTGGGGGGGAGACCCAGTACTTC. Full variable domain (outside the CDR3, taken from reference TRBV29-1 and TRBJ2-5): SAVISQKPSRDICQRGTSLTIQCQVDSQVTMMFWYRQQPGQSLTLIATANQGSEATYESGFVIDKFPISRPNLTFSTLTVSNMSPEDSSIYLCSKLGGETQYFGPGTRLLVL.

CDR3 amino acids: CASSRETVNLQETQYF. DNA of the CDR3: TGTGCCAGCAGCCGGGAGACGGTAAACCTCCAAGAGACCCAGTACTTC. The chain couples TRBV28 to TRBJ2-5; maybe TRBD2 (6 bases). Trimming stripped 6 bases from V and 1 base from J, with 18 bases between. CDR1 MDHEN and CDR2 SYDVKM come from the germline V gene. There are 16 residues in the CDR3.

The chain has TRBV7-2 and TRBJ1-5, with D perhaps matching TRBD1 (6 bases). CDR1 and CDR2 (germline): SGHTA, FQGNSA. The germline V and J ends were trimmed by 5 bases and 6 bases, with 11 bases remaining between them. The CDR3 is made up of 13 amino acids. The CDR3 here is CASSPKGGQPQHF. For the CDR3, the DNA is TGTGCCAGCAGCCCGAAGGGGGGTCAGCCCCAGCATTTT.

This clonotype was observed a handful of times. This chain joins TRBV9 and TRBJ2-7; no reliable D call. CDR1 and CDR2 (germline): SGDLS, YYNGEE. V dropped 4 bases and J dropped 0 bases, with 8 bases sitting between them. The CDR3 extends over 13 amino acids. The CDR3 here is CASSPRPSYEQYF. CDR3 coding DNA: TGTGCCAGCAGCCCCCGGCCCTCCTACGAGCAGTACTTC.

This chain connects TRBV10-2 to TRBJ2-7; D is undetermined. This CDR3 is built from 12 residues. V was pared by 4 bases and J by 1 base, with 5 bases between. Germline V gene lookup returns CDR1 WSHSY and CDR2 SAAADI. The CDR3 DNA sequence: TGCGCCAGCAGTGTAAATTCCTACGAGCAGTACTTC. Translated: CASSVNSYEQYF.